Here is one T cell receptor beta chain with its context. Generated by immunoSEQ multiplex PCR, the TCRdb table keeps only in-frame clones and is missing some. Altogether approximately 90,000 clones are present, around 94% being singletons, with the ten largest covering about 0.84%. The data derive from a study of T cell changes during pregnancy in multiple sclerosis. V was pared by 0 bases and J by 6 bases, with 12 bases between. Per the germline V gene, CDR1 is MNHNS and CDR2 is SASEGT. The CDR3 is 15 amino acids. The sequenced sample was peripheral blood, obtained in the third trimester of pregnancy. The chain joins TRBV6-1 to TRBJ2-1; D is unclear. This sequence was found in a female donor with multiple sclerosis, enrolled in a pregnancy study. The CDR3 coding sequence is TGTGCCAGCAGTGAAGCCCCAATTCGAGGCAATGAGCAGTTCTTC. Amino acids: CASSEAPIRGNEQFF.